This TCR beta chain was identified during a study of PD-L1 blockade in urothelial cancer (dated by TCRdb to 2016 to 2017). Concerning the study at large: Therapy was started in about 2014 for all patients, and atezolizumab 1,200 mg was administered intravenously every 3 weeks. About 85% of the roughly 30 patients were males with bladder-origin urothelial cancer, and about 65% of the roughly 30 reported a prior smoking history. Patients had an ECOG performance status of 0 or 1 and had received between 0 and 3 prior chemotherapy regimens. Blood samples were analyzed at two time points: 3 weeks after treatment start (second dose) and 6 weeks after treatment start. Blood samples yielded a median of approximately 150,000 T cells and more than 75,000 unique TCRs, with median clonality approximately 0.08. The study, an exploratory multi-omic analysis, examined somatic, immune and clinical correlates of response to PD-L1 blockade with atezolizumab in urothelial cancer. Pretreatment tumor samples, along with matched peripheral blood collected serially before and after atezolizumab treatment, underwent TCR sequencing. Durable clinical benefit was defined as progression-free survival longer than 6 months, and TCR features were also tested against progression-free and overall survival. In the same patients, pretreatment tumors underwent whole exome sequencing and RNA sequencing in addition to TCR sequencing. Nine patients reached durable clinical benefit, while 15 to 25 patients did not. Pretreatment blood TCR-seq was available for 30 or so patients, at least one posttreatment blood collection was obtained for some 25 patients, and tumor TCR-seq was available for some 25 patients. The study at large found these results: Patients with durable benefit showed greater expansion of tumor-associated TCR clones in peripheral blood 3 weeks after starting treatment (n ≈ 23, p = 0.022). Because the sample size was small (n ≈ 30) and many exploratory analyses were performed, the results are intended to be hypothesis-generating. Improved progression-free and overall survival was found to be associated with pretreatment peripheral blood TCR clonality below the median.

There are 13 amino acids in the CDR3, from cysteine to phenylalanine inclusive. Here the CDR3 DNA is all that survives: 39 bases in frame from base 1. Trimming removed 5 bases from V and 4 bases from J, leaving 12 bases between the germline ends. Sequences SGHTA (CDR1) and FQGTGA (CDR2) are obtained from the germline V gene. Synthetic TCR analog templates were spiked into each PCR to estimate absolute template abundance from read counts. The immunoSEQ assay was used to amplify TCRbeta CDR3 regions from genomic DNA with bias-controlled V and J gene primers. Sequencing of rearranged TCRbeta segments was performed at approximately 20X coverage. On the authors' methods: Sequencing errors were corrected by clustering and CDR3s were annotated against IMGT to assign V, D and J genes. Downstream analyses used only productive TCRbeta rearrangements, leaving out any out-of-frame or stop-codon sequences. To compute clonality, Shannon entropy was normalized by the log of the number of unique productive sequences and then subtracted from one. Fisher's exact test with Benjamini-Hochberg correction, at a threshold of adjusted p below 0.01, was used to find clones that differed between time points or between blood and tumor. TCRdb obtained this table from immuneACCESS and retained in-frame rearrangements with V and J assigned. These tables miss some clones; where compared with another copy, unresolved V genes account for less than half of the shortfall, and the remainder is unexplained. From that table come the V and J calls and clone size; the DNA was used to work out D and trimming. Recorded for this sample are about 76,000 clones; 75% to 90% of them occurred a single time. 3.5% to 5% of the sample is taken by the ten largest.

What this sample's time point label stands for: pretreatment peripheral blood. The cohort comprised approximately 30 patients with locally advanced or metastatic urothelial carcinoma treated at Memorial Sloan Kettering on a trial protocol. Peripheral blood mononuclear cells were collected pretreatment and during treatment, with between 1 and 8 total time points obtained per patient. The Qiagen DNeasy Blood extraction kit was used to purify genomic DNA from total PBMCs and from tumor samples. PBMCs were collected pretreatment and during treatment, and were isolated and stored as previously described. As concerns this clone: The antigen it recognizes is unknown. No base quality values were provided; no much bigger clone lies one nucleotide off.

The receptor was derived from a man between 65 and 85 years old with urothelial cancer. Source: PBMCs, taken around atezolizumab (anti-PD-L1) treatment. The chain is encoded by TRBV7-3 joined to TRBJ2-7; the best D guess is TRBD1, with 6 bases matching. The sequence in DNA is TGTGCCAGCAGCCAAAGTCAGGGGTACGAGCAGTACTTC. This translates into CASSQSQGYEQYF. The full variable domain, completed from the reference TRBV7-3 and TRBJ2-7 proteins outside the CDR3, reads GAGVSQTPSNKVTEKGKYVELRCDPISGHTALYWYRQSLGQGPEFLIYFQGTGAADDSGLPNDRFFAVRPEGSVSTLKIQRTERGDSAVYLCASSQSQGYEQYFGPGTRLTVT.